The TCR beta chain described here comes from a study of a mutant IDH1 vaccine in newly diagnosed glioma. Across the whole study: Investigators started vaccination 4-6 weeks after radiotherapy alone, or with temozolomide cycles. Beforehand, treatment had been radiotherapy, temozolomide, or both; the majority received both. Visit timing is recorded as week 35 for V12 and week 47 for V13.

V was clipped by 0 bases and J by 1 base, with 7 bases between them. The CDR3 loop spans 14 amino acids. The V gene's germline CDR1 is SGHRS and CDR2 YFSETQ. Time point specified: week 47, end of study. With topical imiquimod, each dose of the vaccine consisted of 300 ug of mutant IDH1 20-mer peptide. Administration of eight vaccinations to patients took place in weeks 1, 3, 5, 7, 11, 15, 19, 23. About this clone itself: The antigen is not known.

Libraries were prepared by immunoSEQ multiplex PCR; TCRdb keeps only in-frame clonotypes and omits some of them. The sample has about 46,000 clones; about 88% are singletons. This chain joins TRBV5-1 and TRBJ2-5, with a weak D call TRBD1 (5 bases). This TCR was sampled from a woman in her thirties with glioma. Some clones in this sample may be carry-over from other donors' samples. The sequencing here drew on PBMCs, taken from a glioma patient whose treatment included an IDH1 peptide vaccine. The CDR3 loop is CASSLVQGQETQYF. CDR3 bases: TGCGCCAGCAGCTTGGTCCAGGGCCAAGAGACCCAGTACTTC. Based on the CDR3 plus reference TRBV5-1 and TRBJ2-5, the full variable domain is KAGVTQTPRYLIKTRGQQVTLSCSPISGHRSVSWYQQTPGQGLQFLFEYFSETQRNKGNFPGRFSGRQFSNSRSEMNVSTLELGDSALYLCASSLVQGQETQYFGPGTRLLVL.